What follows are 29 T cell receptor beta chains derived from one specimen sequenced in a study of cytotoxic CD8 clonotypes in ibrutinib-treated CLL. TCRdb keeps only in-frame clones here, not all; method: immunoSEQ multiplex PCR. The table has 250,000 to 350,000 clones, 70% to 80% seen once. Specimen: PBMCs, collected at disease progression, from a patient treated with ibrutinib. Every receptor here comes from a human donor with chronic lymphocytic leukemia.

This clone was picked up a small number of times. This chain connects TRBV7-3 to TRBJ2-7; possibly TRBD2 for D (6 bases). The CDR3 is 14 amino acids. V was shortened by 5 bases and J by 1 base, with 12 bases between the two germline ends. Germline V gene lookup returns CDR1 SGHTA and CDR2 FQGTGA. CDR3 nucleotides: TGTGCCAGCAGCCCAGGTCGGGGGTCCTACGAGCAGTACTTC. Translating gives CASSPGRGSYEQYF.

J is TRBJ1-2 and V is TRBV29-1, with D tentatively TRBD1 (5 bases). Germline V gene sequence: CDR1 SQVTM, CDR2 ANQGSEA. CDR3 length: 13 amino acids. V was clipped by 4 bases and J by 6 bases, with 15 bases between them. CDR3 nucleotide sequence: TGCAGCGTTGGTTCGGGCAGGGCCAATGGCTACACCTTC. Protein sequence: CSVGSGRANGYTF.

This rearrangement joins TRBV4-1 to TRBJ1-2; tentatively, D is TRBD1 (5 bases). The ends were cut back, 0 bases at V and 0 bases at J, with 11 bases in the middle. CDR1 and CDR2 from the germline V gene are MGHRA and YSYEKL. This CDR3 contains 16 residues. The CDR3 DNA is TGCGCCAGCAGCCAAGAGGGCACAGGTCCTAACTATGGCTACACCTTC. Its protein product is CASSQEGTGPNYGYTF.

This clone was seen a single time. The chain combines TRBV9 with TRBJ1-2; 7 nucleotides line up with TRBD1. V shed 0 bases, J shed 1 base, and the junction held 9 bases outside the gene matches. Germline CDR1 reads SGDLS; CDR2 reads YYNGEE. The CDR3 totals 17 residues. CDR3 protein: CASSVGTGVRNNYGYTF. In DNA, the CDR3 is TGTGCCAGCAGCGTAGGAACAGGGGTTAGAAATAACTATGGCTACACCTTC.

The V gene is TRBV6-5, the J gene TRBJ2-5; 8 positions match TRBD1. With 5 bases clipped from V and 1 base from J, the junction kept 6 bases outside the gene matches. From germline, CDR1 is MNHEY and CDR2 SVGAGI. This CDR3 spans 15 amino acids. CDR3 DNA: TGTGCCAGCAGTAAGAGGGACAGGCGCCAAGAGACCCAGTACTTC. This codes for CASSKRDRRQETQYF.

The rearrangement uses TRBV7-9 and TRBJ1-2, with 9 bases matching TRBD1. Trimming removed 5 bases from V and 8 bases from J; junction bases left unmatched: 6. Germline loops: CDR1 SEHNR, CDR2 FQNEAQ (reference sequence). The CDR3 sequence is 13 residues long. CDR3 DNA: TGTGCCAGCAGCGGTAGGGACAGGGAAGGCTACACCTTC. This gives the protein CASSGRDREGYTF.

The rearrangement links TRBV28 to TRBJ2-1; D gene uncertain. Trimming shortened V by 5 bases and J by 8 bases, and 13 bases separated the two germline ends. The CDR3 sequence is 13 residues long. Germline CDR1 and CDR2: MDHEN and SYDVKM. The CDR3 loop reads CASSTGASDEQFF. CDR3 DNA sequence: TGTGCCAGCAGTACTGGAGCTTCGGATGAGCAGTTCTTC. The full variable domain, completed using reference TRBV28 and TRBJ2-1, is DVKVTQSSRYLVKRTGEKVFLECVQDMDHENMFWYRQDPGLGLRLIYFSYDVKMKEKGDIPEGYSVSREKKERFSLILESASTNQTSMYLCASSTGASDEQFFGPGTRLTVL.

J is TRBJ2-5 and V is TRBV7-9; TRBD2 is a possible D gene (5 bases). V lost 3 bases to trimming and J lost 1 base, with 6 bases between them. The CDR3 totals 13 residues. Germline V gene sequence: CDR1 SEHNR, CDR2 FQNEAQ (reference sequence). CDR3 protein: CASSLGSQETQYF. CDR3 bases: TGTGCCAGCAGCTTGGGGAGCCAAGAGACCCAGTACTTC.

The chain carries TRBV5-1 and TRBJ2-1; 11 bases map to TRBD2. V shed 3 bases, J shed 4 bases, and the junction held 3 bases outside the gene matches. This CDR3 has 15 residues. Per germline, CDR1 SGHRS and CDR2 YFSETQ. CDR3 residues: CASSSGTSGYNEQFF. The CDR3 bases are TGCGCCAGCAGCTCCGGGACTAGCGGTTACAATGAGCAGTTCTTC.

This rearrangement joins TRBV9 to TRBJ2-1; 9 nucleotides agree with TRBD2. V lost 2 bases, J lost 0 bases, and 9 bases stayed unmatched. Per germline, CDR1 SGDLS and CDR2 YYNGEE. This CDR3 is built from 18 residues. The CDR3 nucleotides read TGTGCCAGCAGCGTTAGGGTACTAGCGGGCAGCTCCTACAATGAGCAGTTCTTC. Translation: CASSVRVLAGSSYNEQFF.

The rearrangement uses TRBV29-1 and TRBJ1-2; 9 nucleotides match TRBD1. Looked up from germline, CDR1 is SQVTM and CDR2 is ANQGSEA. The CDR3 consists of 12 residues. V shed 7 bases, J shed 7 bases, and the junction held 7 bases outside the gene matches. CDR3 sequence reads: CSGGTGIIGYTF. In nucleotides, the CDR3 is TGCAGCGGGGGGACAGGGATCATTGGCTACACCTTC.

The chain couples TRBV7-6 to TRBJ2-7, with a possible D match to TRBD1 (5 bases). V dropped 1 base and J dropped 4 bases, with 17 bases sitting between them. The CDR3 consists of 16 residues. Per germline, CDR1 SGHVS and CDR2 FNYEAQ. DNA for the CDR3: TGTGCCAGCAGCTTAGGAGCAGGGTTCCTGGGGTACGAGCAGTACTTC. Amino acid sequence: CASSLGAGFLGYEQYF.

As regards this clone: A read error may explain this, as a much larger clone is one base away. Other nucleotide sequences from this sample produce the same CDR3. This chain uses TRBV9 with TRBJ2-6, with D uncertain. The CDR3 is made up of 14 amino acids. Germline lookup yields CDR1 SGDLS and CDR2 YYNGEE. Trimming took off 2 bases at V and 0 bases at J, with 3 bases between the two ends. The DNA of the CDR3 is TGTGCCAGCAGCGTGGTCTCTGGGGCCAACGTCCTGACTTTC. Protein product: CASSVVSGANVLTF.

The CDR3 loop is CASSRGGKRQETQYF. As DNA, the CDR3 is TGTGCCAGCAGCCGTGGGGGGAAGCGCCAAGAGACCCAGTACTTC. The V and J genes are TRBV11-2 and TRBJ2-5, with D possibly being TRBD2 (6 bases). The germline gives CDR1 SGHAT, CDR2 FQNNGV. The length of the CDR3 is 15 residues. With 5 bases removed from V and 1 base from J, the gap between germline ends came to 14 bases.

This clone has at least ten counts. The chain carries TRBV10-3 and TRBJ1-5, with D possibly TRBD1 on 6 matching bases. The CDR3 runs 14 residues. Trimming stripped 4 bases from V and 3 bases from J, with 10 bases between. Germline values: CDR1 ENHRY, CDR2 SYGVKD. The CDR3 DNA is TGTGCCATCAGTGGAGGACAGTTCAATCAGCCCCAGCATTTT. It specifies CAISGGQFNQPQHF.

The chain uses TRBV15 and TRBJ1-1; TRBD1 might be the D (5 bases). Trimming cost V 0 bases and J 4 bases, with 12 bases left between them. The CDR3 is 15 amino acids. Germline V gene data show CDR1 as LNHNV and CDR2 as YYDKDF (reference sequence). The CDR3 DNA sequence: TGTGCCACCAGCAGAGATCCGGGGGTTGCCACTGAAGCTTTCTTT. Translated: CATSRDPGVATEAFF.

This clone was seen only a few times. The chain has TRBV2 and TRBJ1-2; no definite D call. The CDR3 contains 14 residues. Trimming took 1 base from V and 5 from J, leaving 11 bases between them. Looked up from germline, CDR1 is SNHLY and CDR2 is FYNNEI. As DNA, the CDR3 is TGTGCCAGCAGTGAAGTCAGGCAGACTTATGGCTACACCTTC. It encodes CASSEVRQTYGYTF.

The gene calls are TRBV9 and TRBJ2-5; 14 bases line up with TRBD2. The junction had 9 bases not matched to a gene; V was cut back by 2 bases and J by 6 bases. In germline, CDR1 is SGDLS, CDR2 YYNGEE. The CDR3 covers 17 residues. CDR3 DNA: TGTGCCAGCAGCGTTGGGACTAGCGGGAGAGATGGAAAGACCCAGTACTTC. Its translation is CASSVGTSGRDGKTQYF. Complete variable domain (other parts from reference TRBV9 and TRBJ2-5): DSGVTQTPKHLITATGQRVTLRCSPRSGDLSVYWYQQSLDQGLQFLIQYYNGEERAKGNILERFSAQQFPDLHSELNLSSLELGDSALYFCASSVGTSGRDGKTQYFGPGTRLLVL.

This clone was seen only a few times. This chain links TRBV15 with TRBJ1-2; TRBD1 aligns across 7 bases. V lost 4 bases, J lost 8 bases, and 13 bases stayed unmatched. CDR3 length: 15 residues. Germline V gives CDR1 LNHNV, CDR2 YYDKDF (reference sequence). The CDR3 loop is CATSTTTGSAGGYTF. The CDR3 DNA sequence: TGTGCCACCAGCACAACGACAGGGTCAGCAGGCGGCTACACCTTC.

This clone was picked up a small number of times. This rearrangement joins TRBV11-2 to TRBJ2-3; no clear D. V gave up 5 bases and J gave up 2 bases, with 5 bases separating them. The CDR3 has 12 residues. CDR1 and CDR2 (germline): SGHAT, FQNNGV. The CDR3, as DNA: TGTGCCAGCAGCATTCACACAGATACGCAGTATTTT. Translation gives CASSIHTDTQYF.

This clone was seen more than once but under ten times. The chain carries TRBV4-2 and TRBJ1-6; D perhaps matches TRBD1 (5 bases). Germline loops: CDR1 LGHNA, CDR2 YNFKEQ. The germline V and J ends were trimmed by 0 bases and 2 bases, with 11 bases remaining between them. This CDR3 contains 17 residues. CDR3 DNA: TGTGCCAGCAGCCAAGAAGCCAGGGTCACCTATAATTCACCCCTCCACTTT. Residues: CASSQEARVTYNSPLHF.

The gene calls are TRBV14 and TRBJ1-4; D not certain. Per the germline V gene, CDR1 is SGHDN and CDR2 is FVKESK. The V and J ends lost 4 bases and 0 bases respectively, with 9 bases between them. The length of the CDR3 is 15 residues. The CDR3 is CASSPRHATNEKLFF. In DNA form, the CDR3 reads TGTGCCAGCAGCCCTCGACATGCAACTAATGAAAAACTGTTTTTT.

The V gene is TRBV7-2, the J gene TRBJ2-4, with 10 bases lining up with TRBD1. Germline V gene data show CDR1 as SGHTA and CDR2 as FQGNSA. CDR3 length: 13 amino acids. Unmatched junction bases numbered 2, after V lost 10 bases and J lost 2 bases. The CDR3 DNA is TGTGCCAAGACAGGGGGCACCAAAAACATTCAGTACTTC. As protein: CAKTGGTKNIQYF.

CDR3 nucleotides: TGTGCCAGCAGCTCAAGCGGGGGCCTAAGGACCGGGGAGCTGTTTTTT. It codes for CASSSSGGLRTGELFF. This sequence joins TRBV5-4 and TRBJ2-2; 8 bases line up with TRBD2. The CDR3 length is 16 residues. Germline lookup yields CDR1 SGHNT and CDR2 YYREEE (reference sequence). V dropped 3 bases and J dropped 5; count of bases not matched to a gene: 9.

CDR3 region: CASRSGYQETQYF. CDR3 sequence (DNA): TGTGCCAGCAGATCGGGGTACCAAGAGACCCAGTACTTC. This chain links TRBV5-6 with TRBJ2-5; TRBD2 might be the D (5 bases). The ends were cut back, 5 bases at V and 0 bases at J, with 8 bases in the middle. Germline V gives CDR1 SGHDT, CDR2 YYEEEE. This CDR3 is 13 amino acids long.

The rearrangement links TRBV20-1 to TRBJ2-7; no definite D call. Trimming stripped 4 bases from V and 4 bases from J, with 8 bases between. CDR1 DFQATT and CDR2 SNEGSKA come from the germline V gene (reference sequence). The CDR3 totals 11 residues. The CDR3 loop is CSATERYEQYF. CDR3 nucleotides: TGCAGTGCTACCGAGAGGTACGAGCAGTACTTC.

The chain combines TRBV7-2 with TRBJ2-1; D is possibly TRBD2 (6 bases). There are 15 residues in the CDR3. CDR1 is SGHTA and CDR2 is FQGNSA in the germline V gene. The V end lost 1 base, the J end lost 2 bases, and 9 bases lay between the germline ends. Written as DNA, the CDR3 is TGTGCCAGCAGCTTAGGCGGGAACCCCTACAATGAGCAGTTCTTC. It specifies CASSLGGNPYNEQFF.

The V call is TRBV2, the J call TRBJ1-4; no reliable D call. Germline values: CDR1 SNHLY, CDR2 FYNNEI. With 6 bases removed from V and 6 bases from J, the gap between germline ends came to 8 bases. The CDR3 totals 12 residues. CDR3 coding DNA: TGTGCCAGCAGGCCAACATATGAAAAACTGTTTTTT. As protein: CASRPTYEKLFF.

The chain combines TRBV5-6 with TRBJ2-7, with TRBD1 identical over 8 bases. Germline V gives CDR1 SGHDT, CDR2 YYEEEE. The CDR3 length is 14 residues. V shed 2 bases and J 6 bases; nucleotides not matched to a gene: 7. CDR3 DNA: TGTGCCAGCAGCTTCCCAGGGGGCGGGTCCGAGCAGTACTTC. It translates to CASSFPGGGSEQYF.